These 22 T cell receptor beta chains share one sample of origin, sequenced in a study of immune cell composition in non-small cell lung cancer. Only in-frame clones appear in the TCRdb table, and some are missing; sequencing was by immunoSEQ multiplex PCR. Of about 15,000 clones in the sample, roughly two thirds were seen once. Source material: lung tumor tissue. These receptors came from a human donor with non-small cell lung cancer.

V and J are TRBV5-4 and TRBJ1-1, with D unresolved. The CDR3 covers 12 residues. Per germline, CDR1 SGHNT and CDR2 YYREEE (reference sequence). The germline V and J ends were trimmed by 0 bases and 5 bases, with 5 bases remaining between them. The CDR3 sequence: CASSLDGTEAFF. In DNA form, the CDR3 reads TGTGCCAGCAGCTTGGACGGGACTGAAGCTTTCTTT.

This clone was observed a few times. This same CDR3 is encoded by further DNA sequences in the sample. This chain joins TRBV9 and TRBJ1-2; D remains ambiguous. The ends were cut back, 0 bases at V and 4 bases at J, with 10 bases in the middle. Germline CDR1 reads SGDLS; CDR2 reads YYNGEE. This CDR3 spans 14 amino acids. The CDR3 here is CASSVDRVGYGYTF. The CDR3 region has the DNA TGTGCCAGCAGCGTAGATCGAGTCGGCTATGGCTACACCTTC.

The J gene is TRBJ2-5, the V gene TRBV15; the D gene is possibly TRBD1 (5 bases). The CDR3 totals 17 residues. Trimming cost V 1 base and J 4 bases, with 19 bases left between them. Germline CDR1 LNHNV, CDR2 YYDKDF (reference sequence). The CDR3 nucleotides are TGTGCCACCAGCAGAGTGTTGGACACCATCTTTCGAGAGACCCAGTACTTC. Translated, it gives CATSRVLDTIFRETQYF.

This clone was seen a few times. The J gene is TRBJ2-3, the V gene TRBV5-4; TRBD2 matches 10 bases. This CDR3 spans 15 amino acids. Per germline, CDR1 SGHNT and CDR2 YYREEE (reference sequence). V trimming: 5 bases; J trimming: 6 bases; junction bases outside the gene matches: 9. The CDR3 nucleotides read TGTGCCAGCAGTTCCGAGCGGGGGGGCCTGGATACGCAGTATTTT. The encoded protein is CASSSERGGLDTQYF. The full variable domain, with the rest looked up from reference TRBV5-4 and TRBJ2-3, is ETGVTQSPTHLIKTRGQQVTLRCSSQSGHNTVSWYQQALGQGPQFIFQYYREEENGRGNFPPRFSGLQFPNYSSELNVNALELDDSALYLCASSSERGGLDTQYFGPGTRLTVL.

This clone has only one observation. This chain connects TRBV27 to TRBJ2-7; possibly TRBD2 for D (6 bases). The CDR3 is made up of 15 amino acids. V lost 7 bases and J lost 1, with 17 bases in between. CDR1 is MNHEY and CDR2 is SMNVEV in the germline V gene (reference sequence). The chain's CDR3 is CASNTRDSRSYEQYF. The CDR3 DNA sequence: TGTGCCAGCAACACACGGGACTCTAGGTCCTACGAGCAGTACTTC.

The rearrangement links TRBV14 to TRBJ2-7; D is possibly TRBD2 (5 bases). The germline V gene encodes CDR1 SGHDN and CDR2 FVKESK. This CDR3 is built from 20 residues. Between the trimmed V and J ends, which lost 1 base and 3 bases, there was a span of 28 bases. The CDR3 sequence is CASSQGDPTAQRTGIYEQYF. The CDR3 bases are TGTGCCAGCAGCCAAGGAGACCCGACGGCGCAGAGGACGGGGATCTACGAGCAGTACTTC.

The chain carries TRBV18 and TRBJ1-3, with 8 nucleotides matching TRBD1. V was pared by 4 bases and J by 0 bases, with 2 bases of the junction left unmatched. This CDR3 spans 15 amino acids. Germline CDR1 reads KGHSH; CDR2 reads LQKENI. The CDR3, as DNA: TGTGCCAGCTCACTGGGGACAGGCTCTGGAAACACCATATATTTT. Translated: CASSLGTGSGNTIYF.

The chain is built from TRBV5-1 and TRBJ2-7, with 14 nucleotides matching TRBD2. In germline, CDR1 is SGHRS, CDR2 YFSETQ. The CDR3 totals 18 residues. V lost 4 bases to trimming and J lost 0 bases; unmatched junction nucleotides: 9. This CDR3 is CASSLRTSGGYLSYEQYF. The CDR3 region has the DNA TGCGCCAGCAGCCTTCGGACTAGCGGGGGGTACCTCTCCTACGAGCAGTACTTC.

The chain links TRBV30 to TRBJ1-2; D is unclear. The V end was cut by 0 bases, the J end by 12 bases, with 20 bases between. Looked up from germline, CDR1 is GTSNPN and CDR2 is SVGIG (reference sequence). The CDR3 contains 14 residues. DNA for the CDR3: TGTGCCTGGAGTGTAAGCTTTTCGGAGGGTAGGAACACCTTC. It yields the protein CAWSVSFSEGRNTF.

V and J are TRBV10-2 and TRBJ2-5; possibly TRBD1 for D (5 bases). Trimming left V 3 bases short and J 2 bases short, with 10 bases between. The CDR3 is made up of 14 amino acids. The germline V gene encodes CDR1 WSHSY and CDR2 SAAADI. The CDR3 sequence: CASSDTTVQETQYF. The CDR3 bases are TGCGCCAGCAGTGATACGACAGTACAAGAGACCCAGTACTTC.

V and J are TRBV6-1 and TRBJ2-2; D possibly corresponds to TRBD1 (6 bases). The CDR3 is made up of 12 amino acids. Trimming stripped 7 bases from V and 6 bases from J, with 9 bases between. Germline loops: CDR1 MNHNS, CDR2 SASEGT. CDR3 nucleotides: TGTGCCAGCAACAGGGTCCCCGGGGAGCTGTTTTTT. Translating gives CASNRVPGELFF.

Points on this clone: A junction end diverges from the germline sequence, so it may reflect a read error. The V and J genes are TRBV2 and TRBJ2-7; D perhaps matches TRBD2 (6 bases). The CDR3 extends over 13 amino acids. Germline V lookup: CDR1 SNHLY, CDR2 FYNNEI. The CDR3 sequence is CASSKTSSDEQYF. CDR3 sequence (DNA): TGTGCCAGCAGTAAAACTAGCTCCGACGAGCAGTACTTC.

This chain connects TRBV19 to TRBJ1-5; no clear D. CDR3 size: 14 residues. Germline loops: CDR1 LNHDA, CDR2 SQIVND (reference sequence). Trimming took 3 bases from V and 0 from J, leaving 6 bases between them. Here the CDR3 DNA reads TGTGCCAGTAGTATCTGGCTTAGCAATCAGCCCCAGCATTTT. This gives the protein CASSIWLSNQPQHF.

The CDR3 nucleotides are TGTGCCAGCAGCTTGGCCGGGACTAGCGGGGGGAGCCAAGAGACCCAGTACTTC. Translation gives CASSLAGTSGGSQETQYF. The V and J genes are TRBV5-4 and TRBJ2-5; 15 bases are shared with TRBD2. The ends lost 0 bases at V and 1 base at J; junction bases unmatched: 4. Germline V gene sequence: CDR1 SGHNT, CDR2 YYREEE (reference sequence). This CDR3 spans 18 amino acids.

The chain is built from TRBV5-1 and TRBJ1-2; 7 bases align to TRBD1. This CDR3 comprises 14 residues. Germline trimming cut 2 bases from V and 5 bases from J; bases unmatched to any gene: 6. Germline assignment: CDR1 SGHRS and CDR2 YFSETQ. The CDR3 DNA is TGCGCCAGCAGCTTAAACAGGGGCACTTATGGCTACACCTTC. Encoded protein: CASSLNRGTYGYTF. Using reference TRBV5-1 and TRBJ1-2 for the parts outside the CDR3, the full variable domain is KAGVTQTPRYLIKTRGQQVTLSCSPISGHRSVSWYQQTPGQGLQFLFEYFSETQRNKGNFPGRFSGRQFSNSRSEMNVSTLELGDSALYLCASSLNRGTYGYTFGSGTRLTVV.

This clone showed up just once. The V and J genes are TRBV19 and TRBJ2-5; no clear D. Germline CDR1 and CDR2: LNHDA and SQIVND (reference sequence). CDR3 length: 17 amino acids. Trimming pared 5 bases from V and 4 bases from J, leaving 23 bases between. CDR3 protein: CASSLPSRSGLGETQYF. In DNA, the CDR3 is TGTGCCAGTAGTCTACCCTCGCGTTCGGGTTTAGGAGAGACCCAGTACTTC.

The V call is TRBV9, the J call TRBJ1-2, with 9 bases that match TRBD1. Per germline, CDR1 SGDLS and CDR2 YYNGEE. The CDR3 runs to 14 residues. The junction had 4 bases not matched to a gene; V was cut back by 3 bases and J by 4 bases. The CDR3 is CASSEGQGGYGYTF. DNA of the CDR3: TGTGCCAGCAGCGAGGGACAGGGCGGCTATGGCTACACCTTC.

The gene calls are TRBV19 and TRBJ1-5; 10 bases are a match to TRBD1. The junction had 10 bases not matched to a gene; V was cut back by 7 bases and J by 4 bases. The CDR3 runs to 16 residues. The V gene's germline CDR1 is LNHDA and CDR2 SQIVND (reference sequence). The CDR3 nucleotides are TGTGCCAGTACGGGGGGACAGGGGTTCGGGAATCAGCCCCAGCATTTT. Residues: CASTGGQGFGNQPQHF.

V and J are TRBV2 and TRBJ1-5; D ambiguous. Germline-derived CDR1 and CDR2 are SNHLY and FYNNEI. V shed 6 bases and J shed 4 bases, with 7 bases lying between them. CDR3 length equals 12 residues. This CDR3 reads CASSGPNQPQHF. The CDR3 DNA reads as TGTGCCAGCAGCGGTCCGAATCAGCCCCAGCATTTT.

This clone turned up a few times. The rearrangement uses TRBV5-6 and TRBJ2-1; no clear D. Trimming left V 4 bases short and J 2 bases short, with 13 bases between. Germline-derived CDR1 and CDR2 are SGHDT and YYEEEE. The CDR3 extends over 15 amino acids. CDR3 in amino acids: CASSPTFWAYNEQFF. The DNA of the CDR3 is TGTGCCAGCAGCCCGACTTTCTGGGCCTACAATGAGCAGTTCTTC.

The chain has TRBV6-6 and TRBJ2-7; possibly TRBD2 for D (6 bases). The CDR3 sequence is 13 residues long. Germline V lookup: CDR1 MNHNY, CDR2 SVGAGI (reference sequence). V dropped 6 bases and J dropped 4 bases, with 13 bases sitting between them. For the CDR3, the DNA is TGTGCCAGCAGCCCCGAGGCGGGGTACGAGCAGTACTTC. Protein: CASSPEAGYEQYF.

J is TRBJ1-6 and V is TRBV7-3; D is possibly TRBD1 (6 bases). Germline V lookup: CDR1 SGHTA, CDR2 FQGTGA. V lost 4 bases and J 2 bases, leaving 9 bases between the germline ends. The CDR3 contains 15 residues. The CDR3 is CASSSKGAYNSPLHF. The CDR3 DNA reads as TGTGCCAGCAGCTCGAAGGGGGCCTATAATTCACCCCTCCACTTT.